These T cell receptor beta chains were read from a single sample in a study of tumor-infiltrating lymphocytes in localized non-small cell lung cancer. Profiled with immunoSEQ multiplex PCR; TCRdb holds only in-frame clones, not every one. Among some 9,900 clones listed, roughly 80% were seen once. Source material: uninvolved lung tissue not adjacent to the tumor. The receptors were sampled from a human donor with non-small cell lung cancer. Each CDR3 is given without its conserved first and last residue. The order of the fields is J gene, clone size, V gene, CDR3 protein. Clone size is given for some rows only: seen once, a few or many times, or a class if the clone is expanded.

TRBJ1-4	few	TRBV11-2	ASSLTGGYEKLF
TRBJ2-3	NA	TRBV28	ASSLGQVYTDTQY
TRBJ2-1	NA	TRBV27	ASSSYRVRNYNEQF
TRBJ2-1	NA	TRBV28	ASVAGLYNEQF
TRBJ2-7	NA	TRBV10-3	AISESASSASYEQY
TRBJ2-3	NA	TRBV7-2	ASSQGSTDTQY
TRBJ2-5	medium-sized	TRBV4-3	ASSLRRGAETQY
TRBJ2-4	NA	TRBV28	ASSPAGTRQNIQY
TRBJ2-1	NA	TRBV6-5	ASSSGLESLNEQF
TRBJ2-2	NA	TRBV7-2	ASSLLTGELF
TRBJ1-2	once	TRBV29-1	SVSGTGDGYGYT
TRBJ2-6	NA	TRBV4-1	ASSQVPQGAGGANVLT
TRBJ1-1	NA	TRBV7-2	ASSPTRQGEAF
TRBJ2-7	NA	TRBV4-1	ASSQETLALAGVYEQY
TRBJ2-3	NA	TRBV19	ASSVDRVYTDTQY
TRBJ2-2	NA	TRBV9	ASSDMNTGELF
TRBJ2-7	NA	TRBV9	ASSEGGDAPYEQY